This T cell receptor (beta chain) was recorded in a study of identical twins. Template switching (which added a universal primer site) was used, and cDNA carried unique molecular identifiers. TCRdb redid the calling of the 5' RACE reads with MiXCR, one entry per CDR3 protein. Among nearly 200,000 distinct CDR3 sequences, roughly 15% were seen once, and the ten largest hold 40%. CDR3 length equals 12 residues. Trimming removed 5 bases from V and 8 bases from J, with 9 bases in between. The V gene's germline CDR1 is MNHNY and CDR2 SVGAGI (reference sequence). This sample also belongs to another study, concerning T cells expressing NK-cell markers. From that second work: Once again these clonotypes came out on top in the CD3+CD56-NKG2C+ fraction of a handful of donors.

The origin of this receptor is a woman between 18 and 30 years old in good health. The chain uses TRBV6-6 and TRBJ2-2; D is unresolved. The sample comprised CD8+ T cells sorted from blood. CDR3 nucleotides: TGTGCCAGCAGTCCCATAGGGGGGGAGCTGTTTTTT. Translation: CASSPIGGELFF.